These T cell receptor beta chains were read from a single sample in a study of blood T cell repertoires in COVID-19. Profiling relied on immunoSEQ multiplex PCR, and the TCRdb table lists in-frame clones only, not all of them. The sample lists 65,000 to 95,000 clones, around 90% seen once, with 6% to 8.5% in the top ten. Sequencing was carried out using peripheral blood. The receptor set was obtained from a man between 65 and 80 years old with acute or convalescent COVID-19. Both conserved end residues are part of each CDR3.

TRBJ2-1,TRBV9,CASSVDLVQGQEQFF
TRBJ2-1,TRBV5-1,CASSSEGLAGRNEQFF
TRBJ2-2,TRBV6-5,CASRTGTGTGELFF
TRBJ1-6,TRBV7-2,CASSSHQTVPPLHF
TRBJ1-2,TRBV6-5,CAAQGNYGYTF
TRBJ2-2,TRBV11-2,CASSIRQGSGTGELFF
TRBJ1-2,TRBV11-3,CASSLARQGNGYTF
TRBJ2-3,TRBV7-2,CASSLTLRRSTDTQYF
TRBJ1-5,TRBV6-5,CASSYTTRVQPQHF
TRBJ2-7,TRBV3-1/TRBV3-2,CASSQELSGQFYEQYF
TRBJ1-3,TRBV5-5,CASRGTVGNTIYF